Shown below are 10 T cell receptor beta chains from a single sample sequenced in a study of blood T cell repertoires in COVID-19. The method was immunoSEQ multiplex PCR; TCRdb's version includes in-frame clones alone and lacks a portion of them. The sample includes around 120,000 clones, roughly 87% seen only once; the top ten take roughly 8%. The specimen was peripheral blood. These receptors were collected from a human donor in a cohort sampled during active COVID-19.

The V and J genes are TRBV6-5 and TRBJ2-3; D may be TRBD1 (5 bases). Trimming removed 6 bases at V and 0 bases at J, with 10 bases between. This CDR3 is built from 14 residues. Germline V gene lookup returns CDR1 MNHEY and CDR2 SVGAGI. The CDR3 spells CASRGRTSTDTQYF. The CDR3 DNA sequence: TGTGCCAGCAGGGGGCGGACAAGCACAGATACGCAGTATTTT.

The chain links TRBV11-3 to TRBJ2-2; 8 nucleotides match TRBD1. Germline CDR1 is SGHNT and CDR2 is YENEEA. Unmatched junction bases numbered 7, after V lost 3 bases and J lost 4 bases. CDR3 length: 16 residues. The CDR3 is CASSFGQGAATGELFF. CDR3 nucleotide sequence: TGTGCCAGCAGCTTTGGGCAGGGGGCGGCCACCGGGGAGCTGTTTTTT.

As DNA, the CDR3 is TGTGCCAGCAACGGTCGGACAGGGTGGGACTATGGCTACACCTTC. It specifies CASNGRTGWDYGYTF. The chain couples TRBV6-5 to TRBJ1-2; 8 nucleotides match TRBD1. CDR3 length: 15 residues. V lost 7 bases, J lost 3 bases, and 10 bases stayed unmatched. Germline CDR1 and CDR2: MNHEY and SVGAGI.

The V call is TRBV5-4, the J call TRBJ2-3; 8 positions match TRBD2. Germline assignment: CDR1 SGHNT and CDR2 YYREEE (reference sequence). The CDR3 loop spans 14 amino acids. Germline trimming cut 1 base from V and 4 bases from J; bases unmatched to any gene: 2. Written as DNA, the CDR3 is TGTGCCAGCAGCTTGAGTAGCGGGGCAGATACGCAGTATTTT. Residues: CASSLSSGADTQYF.

The chain has TRBV10-3 and TRBJ1-3; D perhaps matches TRBD1 (5 bases). CDR1 and CDR2 (germline): ENHRY, SYGVKD. The CDR3 runs 17 residues. V dropped 4 bases and J dropped 1 base, with 17 bases sitting between them. CDR3 sequence reads: CAISAQKTGISGNTIYF. CDR3 bases: TGTGCCATCAGTGCCCAAAAAACAGGTATATCTGGAAACACCATATATTTT.

In its sample, this clone was seen a few times. This chain joins TRBV5-4 and TRBJ2-7, with D possibly being TRBD2 (6 bases). Germline V gives CDR1 SGHNT, CDR2 YYREEE (reference sequence). Trimming pared 5 bases from V and 2 bases from J, leaving 8 bases between. The CDR3 extends over 12 amino acids. The CDR3 is CASRGEAYEQYF. For the CDR3, the DNA is TGTGCCAGCAGGGGGGAGGCCTACGAGCAGTACTTC.

The CDR3 sequence: CASSPGDPNSSNEQFF. DNA of the CDR3: TGCGCCAGCAGCCCGGGGGACCCCAACTCTTCCAATGAGCAGTTCTTC. V is TRBV5-1 and J is TRBJ2-1; D might be TRBD2 (6 bases). V lost 4 bases and J lost 6, with 20 bases in between. The CDR3 runs to 16 residues. Germline V gene data show CDR1 as SGHRS and CDR2 as YFSETQ.

This clone has a single count. CDR3 sequence reads: CASSIADNQPQHF. CDR3 in DNA: TGTGCCAGTAGTATCGCGGACAATCAGCCCCAGCATTTT. V is TRBV19 and J is TRBJ1-5; no definite D call. The CDR3 totals 13 residues. Germline V CDR1 and CDR2: LNHDA, SQIVND (reference sequence). Between the trimmed V and J ends, which lost 3 bases and 3 bases, there was a span of 6 bases. Variable domain in full (rest from reference TRBV19 and TRBJ1-5): DGGITQSPKYLFRKEGQNVTLSCEQNLNHDAMYWYRQDPGQGLRLIYYSQIVNDFQKGDIAEGYSVSREKKESFPLTVTSAQKNPTAFYLCASSIADNQPQHFGDGTRLSIL.

This sequence joins TRBV7-2 and TRBJ2-2, with D tentatively TRBD2 (6 bases). The CDR3 runs to 15 residues. Trimming removed 1 base at V and 4 bases at J, with 10 bases between. The V gene's germline CDR1 is SGHTA and CDR2 FQGNSA. Here the CDR3 reads CASSLDGSGTGELFF. The DNA for the CDR3 is TGTGCCAGCAGCTTAGACGGGAGCGGCACCGGGGAGCTGTTTTTT.

The V call is TRBV4-1, the J call TRBJ1-5; 8 nucleotides line up with TRBD1. With 6 bases clipped from V and 5 bases from J, the junction kept 9 bases outside the gene matches. The CDR3 has 15 amino acids. From germline, CDR1 is MGHRA and CDR2 YSYEKL. This CDR3 is CASRLDRGGDQPQHF. The CDR3 DNA follows: TGCGCCAGCAGACTTGACAGGGGAGGTGATCAGCCCCAGCATTTT.